Reported below is one T cell receptor beta chain. There is no known antigen for this receptor. No quality values exist for individual bases; no much larger clone is one base distant. Instead of sorted cells or RNA, genomic DNA extracted from peripheral blood served as the source for amplifying TCR beta rearrangements. Rearranged TRB sequences spanning V, D and J segments were amplified in a multiplex touch-down PCR with a mixed TRB-A/B primer pool. Two consecutive PCR reactions with Phusion HS II polymerase added Illumina adapters and sample indices to the amplicons. Amplicons were gel-purified using the NucleoSpin Gel and PCR Clean-up kit and were subsequently checked with Qubit and an Agilent 2100 Bioanalyzer. Libraries were sequenced on an Illumina MiSeq using 600-cycle, single-indexed, paired-end runs. Processing in the source paper ran as follows. MiXCR versions 2.12 and 3.0.5 were used to process the TRB sequences. Each unique CDR3 nucleotide sequence counted as one clone, and only productive sequences with at least two reads were retained. The repertoire metrics were Shannon diversity, evenness, clonality (calculated as one minus evenness), and diversity profiles parameterized by alpha from 0 to 5. The IGoR algorithm was used to compute generation probabilities of clones in paired pre- and post-chemotherapy samples. The raw public reads went through TCRdb reprocessing: fastp at Q25, MiXCR clone calling, in-frame beta chains kept. Every distinct CDR3 protein forms one entry, paired with its most common genes and DNA. TCRdb, not the original authors, processed these V and J calls. This sample gives more than 8,000 distinct CDR3 sequences in total; approximately 25% of them show up just once. The ten biggest clones cover about 2.9% of the sample.

The V end loses 3 bases and the J end loses 0 bases, and a stretch of 18 bases separates them. The CDR3, from cysteine to phenylalanine, totals 17 residues. Only CDR3 DNA remains: 51 bases, in frame from the first base. The germline V gene provides CDR1 SGHTA and CDR2 FQGNSA. This sample was included in a study of T cell repertoires in aging, cancer and after chemotherapy (dated by TCRdb to the late 2010s). Background on the whole study: Donors spanned six age groups from 30 or younger to 70 or older, with at least three individuals per group. In the hematological group, the paired samples taken before and after chemotherapy came from chronic lymphocytic leukemia patients given fludarabine- or bendamustine-based regimens. To examine immunoaging and T cell reconstitution after chemotherapy, the study profiled TCR beta repertoires in peripheral blood from healthy donors and cancer patients. The complete dataset included approximately 8.8 million TCR reads. Alongside around 98 healthy donors serving as a reference group, the cohort included approximately 220 cancer patients, of whom roughly 91 had hematological cancers and fewer than 140 had solid cancers. Broader findings and caveats from the paper: Lymphoid organ infiltration was present in the hematological cancer patients, and this infiltration may itself impair thymic emigration or the expansion of peripheral T cells. In healthy donors, the decline in TCR diversity with age was mainly due to loss of richness, whereas in cancer patients loss of evenness also played a role. In both cancer cohorts, median generation probability rose over the chemotherapy interval, which suggests that the repertoire was reconstituted through rebound thymic output. Untreated patients with hematological or solid cancers showed significantly lower blood TCR diversity and higher clonality than age-matched healthy donors. According to the authors, the repertoire data do not allow conclusions to be drawn about immunological memory after chemotherapy.

Sample: blood. This receptor chain uses TRBV7-2 and TRBJ2-7, with TRBD1 as a weak D call on 5 bases. The source of this sequence is a human donor with a blood cancer. The sequenced DNA is TGTGCCAGCAGCTTCGAATTTACGAACAGGCACTCCTACGAGCAGTACTTC. Its coded protein is CASSFEFTNRHSYEQYF.